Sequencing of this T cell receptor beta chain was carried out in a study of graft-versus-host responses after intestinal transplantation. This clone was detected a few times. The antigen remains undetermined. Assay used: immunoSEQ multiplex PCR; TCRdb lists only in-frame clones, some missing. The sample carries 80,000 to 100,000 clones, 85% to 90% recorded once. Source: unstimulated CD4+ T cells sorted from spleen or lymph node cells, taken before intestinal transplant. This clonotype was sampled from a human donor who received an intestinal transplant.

CDR3 loop: CASIRGTEAFF. In DNA form, the CDR3 reads TGTGCCAGCATCAGGGGCACTGAAGCTTTCTTT. The chain carries TRBV2 and TRBJ1-1, with D tentatively TRBD1 (6 bases). Between the trimmed V and J ends, which lost 7 bases and 4 bases, there was a span of 7 bases. The CDR3 totals 11 residues. CDR1 SNHLY and CDR2 FYNNEI come from the germline V gene.